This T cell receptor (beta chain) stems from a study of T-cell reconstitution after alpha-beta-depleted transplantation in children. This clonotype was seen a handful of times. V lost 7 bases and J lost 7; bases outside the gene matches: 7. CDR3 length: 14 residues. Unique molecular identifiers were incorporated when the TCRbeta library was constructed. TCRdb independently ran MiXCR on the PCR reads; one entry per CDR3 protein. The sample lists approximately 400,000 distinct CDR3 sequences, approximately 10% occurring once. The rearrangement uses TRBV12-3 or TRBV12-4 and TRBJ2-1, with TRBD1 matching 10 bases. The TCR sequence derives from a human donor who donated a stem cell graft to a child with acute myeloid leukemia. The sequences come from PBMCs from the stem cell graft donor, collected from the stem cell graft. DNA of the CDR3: TGTGCCAGCAACTGGGACAGGGGCATTAATGAGCAGTTCTTC. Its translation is CASNWDRGINEQFF.